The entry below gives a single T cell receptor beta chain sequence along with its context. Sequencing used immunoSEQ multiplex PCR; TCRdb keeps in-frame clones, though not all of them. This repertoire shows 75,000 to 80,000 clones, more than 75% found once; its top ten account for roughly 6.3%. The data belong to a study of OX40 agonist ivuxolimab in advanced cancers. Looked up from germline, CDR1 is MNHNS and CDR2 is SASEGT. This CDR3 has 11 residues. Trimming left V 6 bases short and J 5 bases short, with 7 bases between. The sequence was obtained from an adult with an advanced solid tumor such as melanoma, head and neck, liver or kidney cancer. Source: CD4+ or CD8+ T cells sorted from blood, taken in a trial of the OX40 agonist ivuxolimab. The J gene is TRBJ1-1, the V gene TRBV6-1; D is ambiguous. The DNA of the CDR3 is TGTGCCAGCAGAGCAGTGACTGAAGCTTTCTTT. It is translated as CASRAVTEAFF.